The clone carrying this TCR beta chain was recorded once. The antigen remains undetermined. This may come from a read error, since a much larger clone is one base off. These data come from a study of neurological immune-mediated disorders. Overall study results and limits: Patients with HTLV-1-associated myelopathy showed the most TCR clonal expansion. Those with multiple sclerosis showed the least, falling below healthy controls.

The CDR3 is 15 residues long. Germline CDR1 is MNHEY and CDR2 is SMNVEV (reference sequence). By 5'RACE with 10-nucleotide random UMIs, the cDNA was made. Per sequencing run, 15-18 subjects together gave over 170 million TCR-beta sequences. A single record per CDR3 protein comes from TCRdb applying MiXCR to the 5' RACE reads. Here the sample spans 55,000 to 65,000 distinct CDR3 sequences, more than 9.5% being singletons. The unsorted libraries were made from 2 million PBMCs kept at -80 C. The TCR was taken from a woman aged 55-70 years with HTLV-1-associated myelopathy (HAM/TSP). This chain links TRBV27 with TRBJ2-1; 8 nucleotides match TRBD1. The sample comprised PBMCs. The CDR3 region is CVSRRTMTGVSEQFF. In DNA, the CDR3 is TGTGTCAGCAGGAGAACCATGACAGGGGTCAGTGAGCAGTTCTTC.